Each of the 11 T cell receptor beta chains below was sequenced from the same sample in a study of OX40 agonist ivuxolimab in advanced cancers. Libraries were prepared by immunoSEQ multiplex PCR; TCRdb keeps only in-frame clonotypes and omits some of them. The sample lists about 46,000 clones; more than 65% were seen once. The sequencing used CD4+ or CD8+ T cells sorted from blood, collected in a trial of the OX40 agonist ivuxolimab. The receptors were gathered from an adult with an advanced solid tumor such as melanoma, head and neck, liver or kidney cancer.

The V gene is TRBV11-3, the J gene TRBJ2-7; TRBD1 agrees at 9 bases. The V gene end was trimmed by 5 bases and the J gene end by 6 bases; junction bases not matched to a gene: 5. CDR3 length: 13 amino acids. From germline, CDR1 is SGHNT and CDR2 YENEEA. The CDR3 here is CASSTGQGREQYF. CDR3 in DNA: TGTGCCAGCAGCACGGGACAGGGACGCGAGCAGTACTTC.

V is TRBV4-2 and J is TRBJ1-4; TRBD1 matches 7 bases. From germline, CDR1 is LGHNA and CDR2 YNFKEQ. Trimming removed 0 bases from V and 6 bases from J; junction bases left unmatched: 13. The CDR3 extends over 18 amino acids. CDR3: CASSQDGGGGRGDEKLFF. The CDR3 bases are TGTGCCAGCAGCCAAGATGGTGGGGGAGGCAGGGGGGATGAAAAACTGTTTTTT.

The chain combines TRBV5-1 with TRBJ2-7; a possible D gene is TRBD2 (5 bases). Trimming took off 3 bases at V and 2 bases at J, with 15 bases between the two ends. The CDR3 consists of 15 residues. CDR1 and CDR2 from the germline V gene are SGHRS and YFSETQ. In DNA, the CDR3 is TGCGCCAGCAGCTCCAGTCGGGATCCGACCTACGAGCAGTACTTC. It codes for CASSSSRDPTYEQYF.

The chain uses TRBV7-8 and TRBJ2-5; 13 bases are a match to TRBD2. Germline V gene sequence: CDR1 SGHVS, CDR2 FQNEAQ. Germline trimming cut 1 base from V and 2 bases from J; bases unmatched to any gene: 7. The CDR3 has 18 residues. CDR3 sequence (DNA): TGTGCCAGCAGCTTAGAACTAGCGGGGGGGCTGGAACAAGAGACCCAGTACTTC. This encodes CASSLELAGGLEQETQYF.

The V gene is TRBV4-1, the J gene TRBJ2-1; the D is unclear. CDR1 is MGHRA, CDR2 YSYEKL, per germline. The ends were cut back, 1 base at V and 0 bases at J, with 7 bases in the middle. The CDR3 is 15 residues long. CDR3 bases: TGCGCCAGCAGCCAAGGGGGAAACTCCTACAATGAGCAGTTCTTC. Translated, it gives CASSQGGNSYNEQFF.

The genes are TRBV10-1 and TRBJ2-4; TRBD2 matches 10 bases. Looked up from germline, CDR1 is WNHNN and CDR2 is SYGVQD (reference sequence). This CDR3 is 18 amino acids long. With 2 bases clipped from V and 3 bases from J, the junction kept 10 bases outside the gene matches. CDR3 nucleotide sequence: TGCGCCAGCAGTGAGGTCACTAGCGGGGTTCTTGGCAAAAACATTCAGTACTTC. Translation gives CASSEVTSGVLGKNIQYF.

This sequence joins TRBV7-2 and TRBJ2-5; 9 bases map to TRBD1. J lost 5 bases, V lost 6 bases, and 4 bases had no gene match. There are 13 residues in the CDR3. Germline CDR1 and CDR2: SGHTA and FQGNSA. Here the CDR3 reads CASSLDRGETQYF. The CDR3, as DNA: TGTGCCAGCAGTTTGGACAGGGGTGAGACCCAGTACTTC.

The sample holds a few counts of this clone. V gene TRBV7-9 combines with J gene TRBJ1-1; a weak D match, TRBD1 (5 bases). CDR3 size: 10 residues. Germline CDR1 and CDR2: SEHNR and FQNEAQ (reference sequence). With 5 bases removed from V and 9 bases from J, the gap between germline ends came to 7 bases. Here the CDR3 DNA reads TGTGCCAGCAGCGCGGACAAAGCTTTCTTT. This codes for CASSADKAFF.

CDR3 sequence reads: CASSPPGQETQYF. CDR3 coding DNA: TGCGCCAGCAGCCCGCCGGGTCAAGAGACCCAGTACTTC. V is TRBV5-1 and J is TRBJ2-5; no firm D call. With 4 bases removed from V and 2 bases from J, the gap between germline ends came to 9 bases. CDR1 SGHRS and CDR2 YFSETQ come from the germline V gene. The CDR3 extends over 13 amino acids.

The chain uses TRBV5-3 and TRBJ2-7; D gene uncertain. TRBV5-3 is placed among ORFs of uncertain function. The CDR3 has 12 amino acids. V lost 2 bases, J lost 2 bases, and 5 bases lay in between. The CDR3 DNA is TGTGCCAGAAGCTTAACGGCCTACGAGCAGTACTTC. Its protein product is CARSLTAYEQYF.

This chain connects TRBV13 to TRBJ2-1; 13 bases agree with TRBD2. CDR3 length: 15 residues. Germline V gene sequence: CDR1 PRHDT, CDR2 FYEKMQ (reference sequence). V trimming: 4 bases; J trimming: 5 bases; junction bases outside the gene matches: 2. CDR3 bases: TGTGCCAGCAGCTCCGGACTAGCGGGGGACAATGAGCAGTTCTTC. Its translation: CASSSGLAGDNEQFF.